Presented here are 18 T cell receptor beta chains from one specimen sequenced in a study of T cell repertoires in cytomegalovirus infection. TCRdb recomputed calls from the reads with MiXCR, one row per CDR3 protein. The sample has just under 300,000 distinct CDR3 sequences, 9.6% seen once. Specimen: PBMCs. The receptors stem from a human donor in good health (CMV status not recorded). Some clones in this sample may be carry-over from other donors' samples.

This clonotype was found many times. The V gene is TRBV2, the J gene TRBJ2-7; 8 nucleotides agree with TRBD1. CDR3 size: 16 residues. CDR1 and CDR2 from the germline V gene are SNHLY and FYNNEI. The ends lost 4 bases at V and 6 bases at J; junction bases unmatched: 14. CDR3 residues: CASSGWTGPPGCEQYV. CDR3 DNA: TGTGCCAGCAGTGGGTGGACAGGGCCGCCGGGGTGCGAGCAGTACGTC.

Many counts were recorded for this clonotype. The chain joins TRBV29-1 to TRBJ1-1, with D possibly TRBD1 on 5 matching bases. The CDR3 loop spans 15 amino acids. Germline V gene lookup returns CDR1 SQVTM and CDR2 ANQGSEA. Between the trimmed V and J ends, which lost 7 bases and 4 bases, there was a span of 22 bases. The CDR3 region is CSAGEDKGKGTEAFF. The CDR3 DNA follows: TGCAGCGCTGGGGAGGACAAAGGGAAGGGCACTGAAGCTTTCTTT.

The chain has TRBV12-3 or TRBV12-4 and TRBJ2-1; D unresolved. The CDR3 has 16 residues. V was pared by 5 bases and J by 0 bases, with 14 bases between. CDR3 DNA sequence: TGTGCCAGCAGTCGTACAGAGCCCATCTCCTACAATGAGCAGTTCTTC. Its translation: CASSRTEPISYNEQFF.

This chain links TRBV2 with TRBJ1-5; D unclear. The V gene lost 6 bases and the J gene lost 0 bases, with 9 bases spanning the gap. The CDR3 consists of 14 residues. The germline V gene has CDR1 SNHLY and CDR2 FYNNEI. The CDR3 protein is CASRTQYSNQPQHF. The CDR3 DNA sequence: TGTGCCAGCAGGACACAGTATAGCAATCAGCCCCAGCATTTT.

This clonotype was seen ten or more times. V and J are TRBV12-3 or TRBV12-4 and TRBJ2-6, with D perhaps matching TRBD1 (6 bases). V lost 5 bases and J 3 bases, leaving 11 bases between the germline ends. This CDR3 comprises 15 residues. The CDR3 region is CASSTAGVGANVLTF. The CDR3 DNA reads TGTGCCAGCAGTACGGCAGGGGTTGGGGCCAACGTCCTGACTTTC.

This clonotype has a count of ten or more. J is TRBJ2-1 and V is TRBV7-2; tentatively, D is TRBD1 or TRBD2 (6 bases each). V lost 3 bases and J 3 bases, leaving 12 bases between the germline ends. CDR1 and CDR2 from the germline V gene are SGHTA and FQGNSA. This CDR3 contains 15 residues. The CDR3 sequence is CASSLVEGGYNEQFF. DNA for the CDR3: TGTGCCAGCAGCTTGGTCGAGGGGGGCTACAATGAGCAGTTCTTC.

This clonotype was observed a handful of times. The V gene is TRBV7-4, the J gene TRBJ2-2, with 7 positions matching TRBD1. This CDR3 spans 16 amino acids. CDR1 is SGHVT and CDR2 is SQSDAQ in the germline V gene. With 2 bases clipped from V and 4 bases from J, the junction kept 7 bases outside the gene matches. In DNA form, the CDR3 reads TGTGCCAGCAGCTTAAGAACAGGGGCGAGCACCGGGGAGCTGTTTTTT. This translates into CASSLRTGASTGELFF.

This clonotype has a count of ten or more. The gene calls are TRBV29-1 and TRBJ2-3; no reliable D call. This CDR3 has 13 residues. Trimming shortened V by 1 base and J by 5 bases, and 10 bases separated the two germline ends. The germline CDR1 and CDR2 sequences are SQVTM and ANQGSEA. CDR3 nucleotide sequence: TGCAGCGTTGAAGGGCGAGCGTTAGATACGCAGTATTTT. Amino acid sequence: CSVEGRALDTQYF.

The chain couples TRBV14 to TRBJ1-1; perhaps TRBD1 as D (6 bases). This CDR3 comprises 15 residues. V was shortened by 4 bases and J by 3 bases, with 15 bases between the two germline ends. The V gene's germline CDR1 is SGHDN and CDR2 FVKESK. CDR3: CASSRITGFDTEAFF. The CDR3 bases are TGTGCCAGCAGCCGAATTACAGGGTTTGACACTGAAGCTTTCTTT.

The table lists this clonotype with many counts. The CDR3 DNA sequence: TGTGCCAGCAGAAGGCGTACCGGGGAGCTGTTTTTT. This encodes CASRRRTGELFF. V and J are TRBV7-8 and TRBJ2-2, with D unresolved. Germline assignment: CDR1 SGHVS and CDR2 FQNEAQ. The CDR3 has 12 residues. The V end lost 6 bases, the J end lost 5 bases, and 7 bases lay between the germline ends.

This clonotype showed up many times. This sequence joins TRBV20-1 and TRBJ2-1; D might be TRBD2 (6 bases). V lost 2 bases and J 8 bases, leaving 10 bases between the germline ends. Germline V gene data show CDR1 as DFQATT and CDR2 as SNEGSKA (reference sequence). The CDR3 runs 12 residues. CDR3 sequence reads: CSARQGGYEQFF. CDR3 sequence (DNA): TGCAGTGCTAGACAGGGAGGATATGAGCAGTTCTTC.

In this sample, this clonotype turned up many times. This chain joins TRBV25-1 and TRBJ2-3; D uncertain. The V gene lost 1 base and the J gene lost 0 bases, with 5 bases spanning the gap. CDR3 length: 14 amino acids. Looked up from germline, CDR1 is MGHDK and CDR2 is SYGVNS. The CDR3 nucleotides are TGTGCCAGCAGTGAATTGTCTAGCACAGATACGCAGTATTTT. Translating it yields CASSELSSTDTQYF. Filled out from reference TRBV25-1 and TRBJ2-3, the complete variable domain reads EADIYQTPRYLVIGTGKKITLECSQTMGHDKMYWYQQDPGMELHLIHYSYGVNSTEKGDLSSESTVSRIRTEHFPLTLESARPSHTSQYLCASSELSSTDTQYFGPGTRLTVL.

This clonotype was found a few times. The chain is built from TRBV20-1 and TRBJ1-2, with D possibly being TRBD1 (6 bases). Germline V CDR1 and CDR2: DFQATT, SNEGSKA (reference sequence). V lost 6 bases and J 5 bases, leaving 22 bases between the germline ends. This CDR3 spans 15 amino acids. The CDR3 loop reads CSAAEGHNGPYGYTF. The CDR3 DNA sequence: TGCAGTGCCGCAGAGGGACACAACGGGCCATATGGCTACACCTTC.

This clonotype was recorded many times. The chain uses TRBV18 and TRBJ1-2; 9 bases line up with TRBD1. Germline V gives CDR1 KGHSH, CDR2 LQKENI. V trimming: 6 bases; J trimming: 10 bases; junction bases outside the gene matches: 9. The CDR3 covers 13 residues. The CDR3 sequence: CASSPGTGFDYTF. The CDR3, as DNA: TGTGCCAGCTCGCCCGGGACAGGGTTCGACTACACCTTC.

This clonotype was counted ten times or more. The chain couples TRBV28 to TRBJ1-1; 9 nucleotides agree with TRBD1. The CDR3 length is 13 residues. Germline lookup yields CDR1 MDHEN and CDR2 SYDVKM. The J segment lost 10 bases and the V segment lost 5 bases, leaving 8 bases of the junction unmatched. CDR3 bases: TGTGCCAGCAGTCGGGGGACAGGGACGTCAGCTTTCTTT. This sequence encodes CASSRGTGTSAFF.

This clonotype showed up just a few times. The CDR3: CASSLAYSEAFF. The DNA for the CDR3 is TGTGCCAGCAGTTTGGCATACAGTGAAGCTTTCTTT. The rearrangement links TRBV28 to TRBJ1-1; D uncertain. This CDR3 has 12 amino acids. V was clipped by 3 bases and J by 7 bases, with 9 bases between them. Per germline, CDR1 MDHEN and CDR2 SYDVKM.

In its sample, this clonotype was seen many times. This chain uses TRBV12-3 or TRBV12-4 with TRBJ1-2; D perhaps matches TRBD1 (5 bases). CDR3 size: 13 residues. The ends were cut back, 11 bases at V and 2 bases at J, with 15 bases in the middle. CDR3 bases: TGTGCCGCGGGAGGGGCGAGGAACTATGGCTACACCTTC. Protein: CAAGGARNYGYTF.

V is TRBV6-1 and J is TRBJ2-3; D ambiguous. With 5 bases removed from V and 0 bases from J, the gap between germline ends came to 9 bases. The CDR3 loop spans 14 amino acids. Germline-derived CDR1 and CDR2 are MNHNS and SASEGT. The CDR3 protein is CASSLHSSTDTQYF. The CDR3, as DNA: TGTGCCAGCAGTCTACACTCTAGCACAGATACGCAGTATTTT.